Listed below are T cell receptor beta chains from one sample, sequenced in a study of T cells in Graves' hyperthyroidism and ophthalmopathy. TCRdb passed the multiplex PCR reads through MiXCR, listing each CDR3 protein once. The table includes some 550,000 distinct CDR3 sequences, less than 25% detected once. The sequencing input was blood. These receptors came from a man aged 18 to 30 with Graves' hyperthyroidism. Each CDR3 is given with its conserved first and last residue. D genes are given only for firm matches. Only some rows state a clone size, as once, few, many or a class for expanded clones.

j_gene	abundance	d_gene	v_gene	CDR3nt	CDR3aa
TRBJ1-2	few	-	TRBV20-1	TGCAGTGCTAGAGTAGTCCCCTTACAAGCTTCTAACTATGGCTACACCTTC	CSARVVPLQASNYGYTF
TRBJ1-1	few	TRBD1	TRBV19	TGTGCCAGTAGTAGAACCGGGACAGCGAACACTGAAGCTTTCTTT	CASSRTGTANTEAFF
TRBJ2-4	few	-	TRBV4-1	TGCGCCAGCAGCTACCGGTCCGGGGAAAACATTCAGTACTTC	CASSYRSGENIQYF
TRBJ1-1	many	-	TRBV6-5	TGTGCCAGCAGTTACCTGGGGTCGGACACTGAAGCTTTCTTT	CASSYLGSDTEAFF
TRBJ1-1	many	-	TRBV19	TGTGCCAGTAGTCAAGCAGGGAGGACTGAAGCTTTCTTT	CASSQAGRTEAFF
TRBJ2-7	few	-	TRBV13	TGTGCCAGCAGTCGGACCGGGACTCCTTCCTACGAGCAGTACTTC	CASSRTGTPSYEQYF
TRBJ1-2	many	TRBD1	TRBV12-3/TRBV12-4	TGTGCCAGCAGTTTGGCAGGGACAGGGGGCGCCTATGGCTACACCTTC	CASSLAGTGGAYGYTF
TRBJ1-2	many	-	TRBV15	TGTGCCACCAGGCCCGAATCAGGGATCCCAAGGGGCTACACCTTC	CATRPESGIPRGYTF
TRBJ2-2	-	TRBD1	TRBV6-1	TGTGCCAGCAGACGTTCGACAGGGGTGAACACCGGGGAGCTGTTTTTT	CASRRSTGVNTGELFF
TRBJ2-5	once	-	TRBV9	TGTGCCAGCAGCGGAACAAGGGGCTGGCAAGAGACCCGGGACTTC	CASSGTRGWQETRDF
TRBJ2-5	-	-	TRBV7-9	TGTGTCAGCAGCTTATTGCCCGGACAGCAAGAGACCCAGTACTTC	CVSSLLPGQQETQYF
TRBJ2-5	many	-	TRBV15	TGTGCCACCAGCAGTTCAGTTGGGAAGACCCAGTACTTC	CATSSSVGKTQYF
TRBJ2-2	-	-	TRBV30	TGTGCCTGGAGTCCTGGGGTGGGCGGGGAGCTGTTTTTT	CAWSPGVGGELFF
TRBJ2-7	many	-	TRBV12-3/TRBV12-4	TGTGCCAGCAGGTTGGACGGACCGTTCTGCGAGCTGTACTTC	CASRLDGPFCELYF
TRBJ2-7	-	-	TRBV28	TGTGCCAGCAGCATTCGGGGCTCGACTGCCGAGCAGTACTTC	CASSIRGSTAEQYF